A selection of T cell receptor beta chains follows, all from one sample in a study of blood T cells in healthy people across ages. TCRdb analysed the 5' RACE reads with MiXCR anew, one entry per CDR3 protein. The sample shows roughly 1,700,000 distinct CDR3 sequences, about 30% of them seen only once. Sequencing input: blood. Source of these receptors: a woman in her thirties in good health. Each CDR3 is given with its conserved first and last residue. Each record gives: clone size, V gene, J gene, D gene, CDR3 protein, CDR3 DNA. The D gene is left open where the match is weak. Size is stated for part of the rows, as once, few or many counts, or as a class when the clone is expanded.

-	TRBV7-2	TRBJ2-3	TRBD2	CASSSGTSVYYF	TGTGCCAGCAGCTCCGGGACTAGCGTATACTATTTT
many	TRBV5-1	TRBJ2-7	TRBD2	CASSQTSGGFGEQYF	TGCGCCAGCAGCCAGACTAGCGGGGGGTTCGGCGAGCAGTACTTC
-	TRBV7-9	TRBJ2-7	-	CASSHSGAGVYNEQYF	TGTGCCAGCAGTCACTCAGGGGCAGGGGTTTACAATGAGCAGTACTTC
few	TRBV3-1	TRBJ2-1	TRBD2	CASSRDPSGGKFF	TGTGCCAGCAGCCGGGATCCTAGCGGTGGGAAGTTCTTC
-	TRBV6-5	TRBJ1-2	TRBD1	CASSRGQGVYGYTF	TGTGCCAGCAGCCGGGGACAGGGGGTGTATGGCTACACCTTC
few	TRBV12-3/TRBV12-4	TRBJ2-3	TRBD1	CASSLAGQGGGTQYF	TGTGCCAGCAGTTTAGCAGGACAGGGTGGTGGTACGCAGTATTTT
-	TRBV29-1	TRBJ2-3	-	CSGTLAALTDTQYF	TGCAGCGGAACACTAGCCGCCCTCACAGATACGCAGTATTTT
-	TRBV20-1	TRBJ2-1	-	CSARDLGVTYNEQFF	TGCAGTGCTAGAGATCTGGGCGTCACCTACAATGAGCAGTTCTTC
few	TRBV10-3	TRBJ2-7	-	CAISGGTGSPYEQYF	TGTGCCATCAGCGGGGGAACAGGGAGTCCCTACGAGCAGTACTTC
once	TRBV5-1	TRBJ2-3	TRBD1	CASSRGDRGSLGTDTQYF	TGCGCCAGCAGCCGGGGGGACAGGGGGTCCCTGGGCACAGATACGCAGTATTTT
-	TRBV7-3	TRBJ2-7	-	CASSLTRLNHEQYF	TGTGCCAGCAGCTTAACAAGGCTGAATCACGAGCAGTACTTC
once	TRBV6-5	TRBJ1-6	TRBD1	CASSYSGTGRSPLHF	TGTGCCAGCAGTTACTCCGGGACAGGGCGTTCACCCCTCCACTTT
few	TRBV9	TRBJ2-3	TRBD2	CASSVPTSESTDTQYF	TGTGCCAGCAGCGTACCGACTAGCGAATCCACAGATACGCAGTATTTT
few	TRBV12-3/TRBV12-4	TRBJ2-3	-	CASTSSDLPLDTQYF	TGTGCCAGCACCTCAAGCGACCTTCCTTTAGATACGCAGTATTTT
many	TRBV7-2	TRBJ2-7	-	CVSSSTGREQYF	TGTGTCAGCAGCTCTACAGGAAGGGAGCAGTACTTC
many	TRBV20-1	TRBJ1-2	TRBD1	CSARKTGVGYGYTF	TGCAGTGCTAGAAAAACAGGGGTTGGCTATGGCTACACCTTC
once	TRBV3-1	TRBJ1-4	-	CASSQPGNEKLFF	TGTGCCAGCAGCCAACCAGGGAATGAAAAACTGTTTTTT
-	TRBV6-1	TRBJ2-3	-	CASRSRGGGDTQYF	TGTGCCAGCAGGAGCAGGGGCGGTGGGGATACGCAGTATTTT
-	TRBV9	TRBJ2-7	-	CASSGGTIARKSSYERYF	TGTGCCAGCAGCGGCGGGACAATAGCTCGGAAGAGCTCCTACGAGCGGTACTTC
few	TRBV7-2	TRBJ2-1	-	CASSPQVAVNEQFF	TGTGCCAGCAGCCCCCAGGTAGCGGTCAATGAGCAGTTCTTC
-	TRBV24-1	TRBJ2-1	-	CATSDSNTGRNEQFF	TGTGCCACCAGTGATTCGAACACAGGGAGGAATGAGCAGTTCTTC
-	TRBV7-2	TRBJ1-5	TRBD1	CASSLVTGGGSNQPQHF	TGTGCCAGCAGCTTAGTGACAGGGGGCGGGAGCAATCAGCCCCAGCATTTT
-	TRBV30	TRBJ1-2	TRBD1	CAWIFVGGGGPYGYTF	TGTGCCTGGATCTTTGTAGGAGGGGGCGGTCCCTATGGCTACACCTTC
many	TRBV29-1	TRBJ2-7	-	CSALWAYEQYF	TGCAGCGCACTTTGGGCCTACGAGCAGTACTTC
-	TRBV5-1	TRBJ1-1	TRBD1	CASSWNRGLNTEAFF	TGCGCCAGCAGCTGGAACAGGGGTTTGAACACTGAAGCTTTCTTT
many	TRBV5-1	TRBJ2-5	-	CASSLGVIPETQYF	TGCGCCAGCAGCTTGGGGGTCATTCCGGAGACCCAGTACTTC
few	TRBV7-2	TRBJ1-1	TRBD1	CASSRAGGGGTEAFF	TGTGCCAGCAGCAGAGCAGGGGGCGGGGGTACTGAAGCTTTCTTT
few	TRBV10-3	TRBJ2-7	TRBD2	CAIRETSGGFSYEQYF	TGTGCCATCAGGGAAACTAGCGGGGGATTCTCCTACGAGCAGTACTTC
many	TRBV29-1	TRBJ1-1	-	CSASGRANTEAFF	TGCAGCGCCTCTGGACGGGCGAACACTGAAGCTTTCTTT
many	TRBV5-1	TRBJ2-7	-	CASSFGISYEQYF	TGTGCCAGCAGTTTCGGGATATCCTACGAGCAGTACTTC
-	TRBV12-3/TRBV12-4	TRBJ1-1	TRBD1	CASSTPTGRNAEAFF	TGTGCCAGCAGTACCCCGACAGGGCGGAACGCTGAAGCTTTCTTT
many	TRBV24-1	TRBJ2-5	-	CATSDSFETQYF	TGTGCCACCAGTGATTCCTTCGAGACCCAGTACTTC
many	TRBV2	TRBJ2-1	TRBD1	CASRPRDRVYNEQFF	TGTGCCAGCAGGCCAAGGGACAGGGTCTACAATGAGCAGTTCTTC
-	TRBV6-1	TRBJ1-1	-	CASSATRSNTEASF	TGTGCCAGCAGCGCGACCCGCTCGAACACTGAAGCTTCCTTT
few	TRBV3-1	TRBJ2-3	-	CASSLDNPDTQYF	TGTGCCAGCAGCCTCGACAACCCAGATACGCAGTATTTT
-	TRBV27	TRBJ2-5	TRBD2	CASGRLAGNQETQCF	TGTGCCAGCGGTCGACTAGCGGGCAACCAAGAGACCCAGTGCTTC
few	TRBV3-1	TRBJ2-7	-	CASSSGPPKTYEQYF	TGTGCCAGCAGCTCTGGACCCCCCAAAACCTACGAGCAGTACTTC
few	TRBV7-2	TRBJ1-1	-	CTSSDTGRTEAFF	TGTACCAGCAGCGACACAGGGCGGACTGAAGCTTTCTTT
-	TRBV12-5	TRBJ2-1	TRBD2	CASGLGTFRLAGEDEQFF	TGTGCTAGTGGTTTGGGTACCTTTCGACTAGCGGGAGAGGATGAGCAGTTCTTC
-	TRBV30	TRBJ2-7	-	CAWSSPGYEQYF	TGTGCCTGGAGTTCCCCCGGCTACGAGCAGTACTTC
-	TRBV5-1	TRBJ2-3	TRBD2	CASSLEGSGGGDTQYF	TGCGCCAGCAGCTTGGAAGGGAGCGGGGGAGGAGATACGCAGTATTTT
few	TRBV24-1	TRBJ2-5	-	CATSVGGGETQYF	TGTGCCACCAGTGTAGGAGGGGGTGAGACCCAGTACTTC
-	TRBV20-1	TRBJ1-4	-	CSASRGSEKLFF	TGCAGTGCTAGTCGGGGGAGTGAAAAACTGTTTTTT
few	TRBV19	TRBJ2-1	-	CASSISLRFEQFF	TGTGCCAGTAGTATCAGCTTGAGGTTTGAGCAGTTCTTC
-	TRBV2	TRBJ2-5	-	CASSDWMRETQYF	TGTGCCAGCAGTGACTGGATGAGAGAGACCCAGTACTTC